The 14 T cell receptor beta chains reported below all come from one sample, sequenced in a study of graft-versus-host responses after intestinal transplantation. Method: immunoSEQ multiplex PCR; TCRdb's copy keeps in-frame clones and lacks some. This table has about 29,000 clones, roughly nine tenths appearing once. The sequencing used PBMCs, collected about 460 days after intestinal transplantation. These receptors came from a human patient who received an intestinal transplant, so some T cells may come from the graft donor.

This chain joins TRBV10-2 and TRBJ1-1; D not resolved. Germline V gene sequence: CDR1 WSHSY, CDR2 SAAADI. Trimming removed 6 bases at V and 2 bases at J, with 7 bases between. The CDR3 sequence is 12 residues long. The CDR3 loop reads CASREGNTEAFF. The CDR3, as DNA: TGCGCCAGCAGGGAGGGAAACACTGAAGCTTTCTTT.

The CDR3: CASSVPGVGLNEQFF. The CDR3 nucleotides are TGTGCCAGTAGTGTTCCGGGAGTGGGTTTAAATGAGCAGTTCTTC. V usage is TRBV19 and J usage is TRBJ2-1, with D perhaps matching TRBD2 (6 bases). CDR1 is LNHDA and CDR2 is SQIVND in the germline V gene (reference sequence). CDR3 length: 15 residues. V was trimmed by 5 bases and J by 7 bases, leaving 18 bases between them.

This rearrangement joins TRBV6-6 to TRBJ1-1; maybe TRBD1 (5 bases). There are 16 residues in the CDR3. CDR1 is MNHNY and CDR2 is SVGAGI in the germline V gene (reference sequence). V was trimmed by 0 bases and J by 6 bases, leaving 17 bases between them. The CDR3 DNA reads as TGTGCCAGCAGTTACTCGAGGACTGGGGACCACTCTGAAGCTTTCTTT. Residues: CASSYSRTGDHSEAFF.

The CDR3 DNA follows: TGTGCCAGCAGCCCGGGACAGGCCGGGGTCGAGCAGTACTTC. It encodes CASSPGQAGVEQYF. This chain links TRBV9 with TRBJ2-7; 8 nucleotides line up with TRBD1. Germline-derived CDR1 and CDR2 are SGDLS and YYNGEE. Trimming at V came to 4 bases and at J to 6 bases, leaving 9 bases not matched to a gene. There are 14 residues in the CDR3.

The chain couples TRBV6-5 to TRBJ2-3; no definite D call. The CDR3 extends over 14 amino acids. The V gene lost 2 bases and the J gene lost 8 bases, with 14 bases spanning the gap. Germline V gene sequence: CDR1 MNHEY, CDR2 SVGAGI. For the CDR3, the DNA is TGTGCCAGCAGTTACCGATGGGGATCGGGTACGCAGTATTTT. Residues: CASSYRWGSGTQYF.

The J gene is TRBJ2-7, the V gene TRBV6-6, with D uncertain. V was shortened by 0 bases and J by 7 bases, with 10 bases between the two germline ends. Germline V CDR1 and CDR2: MNHNY, SVGAGI (reference sequence). CDR3 length equals 13 residues. The CDR3 sequence: CASSYSGEGEQYF. As DNA, the CDR3 is TGTGCCAGCAGTTACTCGGGCGAAGGAGAGCAGTACTTC.

The CDR3 spells CAIREGSIYNEQFF. The CDR3 region has the DNA TGTGCTATAAGGGAAGGGTCCATCTACAATGAGCAGTTCTTC. The chain combines TRBV6-1 with TRBJ2-1; no reliable D call. CDR3 size: 14 residues. In germline, CDR1 is MNHNS, CDR2 SASEGT.

The rearrangement uses TRBV4-2 and TRBJ2-5; D gene unclear. V was trimmed by 0 bases and J by 5 bases, leaving 7 bases between them. CDR3 length: 13 amino acids. Germline V CDR1 and CDR2: LGHNA, YNFKEQ. In nucleotides, the CDR3 is TGTGCCAGCAGCCAAGAGAAAGGGGAGACCCAGTACTTC. As protein: CASSQEKGETQYF.

Details on this clone: A junction end diverges from the germline sequence, so it may reflect a read error. The gene calls are TRBV6-5 and TRBJ2-7, with 9 bases lining up with TRBD1. The germline CDR1 and CDR2 sequences are MNHEY and SVGAGI. This CDR3 contains 15 residues. CDR3 residues: CASSRRRDRVYEQHF. CDR3 DNA sequence: TGTGCCAGCAGCAGACGAAGGGACAGGGTCTACGAGCAGCACTTC.

V is TRBV28 and J is TRBJ2-7; 11 nucleotides match TRBD2. The V gene end was trimmed by 8 bases and the J gene end by 2 bases; junction bases not matched to a gene: 8. This CDR3 spans 15 amino acids. Per germline, CDR1 MDHEN and CDR2 SYDVKM. CDR3 in amino acids: CASSLAGLAAYEQYF. In DNA, the CDR3 is TGTGCCAGCTCCCTGGCGGGACTAGCGGCCTACGAGCAGTACTTC.

This chain joins TRBV5-1 and TRBJ2-2, with D hard to call. CDR1 is SGHRS, CDR2 YFSETQ, per germline. The length of the CDR3 is 15 residues. Trimming removed 0 bases at V and 4 bases at J, with 10 bases between. The CDR3 here is CASSLGDPSTGELFF. CDR3 nucleotide sequence: TGCGCCAGCAGCTTGGGAGACCCGAGCACCGGGGAGCTGTTTTTT.

This chain uses TRBV18 with TRBJ2-5; TRBD2 aligns across 10 bases. The CDR3 sequence is 17 residues long. CDR1 is KGHSH, CDR2 LQKENI, per germline. The V and J ends lost 0 bases and 5 bases, in that order; junction bases with no gene match: 9. The CDR3: CASSPPRLAGAGETQYF. As DNA, the CDR3 is TGTGCCAGCTCACCACCGAGGCTAGCGGGAGCGGGGGAGACCCAGTACTTC.

In regard to this clone: The germline gene is not matched at one end of the junction; a read error may be the cause. The chain recombines TRBV5-6 with TRBJ1-1; tentative D call: TRBD1 (5 bases). The CDR3 is made up of 16 amino acids. Germline CDR1 is SGHDT and CDR2 is YYEEEE. The CDR3 region has the DNA TGTGCCAGCAGCTTCGGGGCAGGCCCCCCCGACACTGAAGCTCTCTTT. Amino acids: CASSFGAGPPDTEALF.

This rearrangement joins TRBV7-9 to TRBJ2-5; D gene unclear. This CDR3 has 12 amino acids. Germline CDR1 and CDR2: SEHNR and FQNEAQ (reference sequence). Trimming cost V 4 bases and J 5 bases, with 8 bases left between them. The CDR3 protein is CASSYMGETQYF. CDR3 bases: TGTGCCAGCAGCTACATGGGGGAGACCCAGTACTTC.